This TCR beta chain was sequenced during a study of T cell responses to AZD1222 COVID-19 vaccine. Whole-study results and caveats: Just 5 to 7 AZD1222 recipients were seropositive at baseline.

Points on this clone: Its matching antigen is unknown.

The protocol was immunoSEQ multiplex PCR, while the TCRdb copy is restricted to in-frame clones and leaves out a portion. The sample includes approximately 180,000 clones, 80% to 95% seen only once; the top ten take 1%. V was shortened by 7 bases and J by 1 base, with 10 bases between the two germline ends. This CDR3 is 13 amino acids long. Germline CDR1 reads MNHEY; CDR2 reads SVGAGI. The source material was peripheral blood, sampled 28 days after the second dose of the MenACWY control vaccine. The chain combines TRBV6-5 with TRBJ1-1; D may be TRBD1 (6 bases). This sequence was found in an adult who received the MenACWY meningococcal vaccine as a control. The CDR3 DNA follows: TGTGCCAGCACCAAACAGGGGAACACTGAAGCTTTCTTT. Encoded protein: CASTKQGNTEAFF.